This TCR beta chain was captured by sequencing in a study of OX40 agonist ivuxolimab in advanced cancers. About the research overall: Earlier treatment with anti-PD-1, anti-PD-L1 or anti-CTLA-4 was permitted, and 30% to 40% had received some. Two patients with cutaneous melanoma and one with hepatocellular carcinoma, three in total, showed partial responses. The study, taken as a whole, reports: The study found among the lowest clonal expansion in partial responders at 0.1-3.0 mg/kg.

Sampling times: baseline, cycle 4 day 1, cycle 7 day 1. This CDR3 spans 17 amino acids. Trimming shortened V by 3 bases and J by 0 bases, and 15 bases separated the two germline ends. The germline gives CDR1 SGHTA, CDR2 FQGNSA. Of note for this clone: Its antigen is undetermined.

Measured with immunoSEQ multiplex PCR; TCRdb has only the in-frame clones, and not every one. The sample comprises 45,000 to 70,000 clones, about 86% of which are singletons, and roughly 1% rests with the top ten. The V call is TRBV7-2, the J call TRBJ1-3; D not resolved. The sample was CD4+ or CD8+ T cells sorted from blood, taken in a trial of the OX40 agonist ivuxolimab. This TCR derives from an adult with an advanced solid tumor such as melanoma, head and neck, liver or kidney cancer. The CDR3 is CASSFKWTTFSGNTIYF. DNA for the CDR3: TGTGCCAGCAGCTTCAAATGGACTACTTTCTCTGGAAACACCATATATTTT.